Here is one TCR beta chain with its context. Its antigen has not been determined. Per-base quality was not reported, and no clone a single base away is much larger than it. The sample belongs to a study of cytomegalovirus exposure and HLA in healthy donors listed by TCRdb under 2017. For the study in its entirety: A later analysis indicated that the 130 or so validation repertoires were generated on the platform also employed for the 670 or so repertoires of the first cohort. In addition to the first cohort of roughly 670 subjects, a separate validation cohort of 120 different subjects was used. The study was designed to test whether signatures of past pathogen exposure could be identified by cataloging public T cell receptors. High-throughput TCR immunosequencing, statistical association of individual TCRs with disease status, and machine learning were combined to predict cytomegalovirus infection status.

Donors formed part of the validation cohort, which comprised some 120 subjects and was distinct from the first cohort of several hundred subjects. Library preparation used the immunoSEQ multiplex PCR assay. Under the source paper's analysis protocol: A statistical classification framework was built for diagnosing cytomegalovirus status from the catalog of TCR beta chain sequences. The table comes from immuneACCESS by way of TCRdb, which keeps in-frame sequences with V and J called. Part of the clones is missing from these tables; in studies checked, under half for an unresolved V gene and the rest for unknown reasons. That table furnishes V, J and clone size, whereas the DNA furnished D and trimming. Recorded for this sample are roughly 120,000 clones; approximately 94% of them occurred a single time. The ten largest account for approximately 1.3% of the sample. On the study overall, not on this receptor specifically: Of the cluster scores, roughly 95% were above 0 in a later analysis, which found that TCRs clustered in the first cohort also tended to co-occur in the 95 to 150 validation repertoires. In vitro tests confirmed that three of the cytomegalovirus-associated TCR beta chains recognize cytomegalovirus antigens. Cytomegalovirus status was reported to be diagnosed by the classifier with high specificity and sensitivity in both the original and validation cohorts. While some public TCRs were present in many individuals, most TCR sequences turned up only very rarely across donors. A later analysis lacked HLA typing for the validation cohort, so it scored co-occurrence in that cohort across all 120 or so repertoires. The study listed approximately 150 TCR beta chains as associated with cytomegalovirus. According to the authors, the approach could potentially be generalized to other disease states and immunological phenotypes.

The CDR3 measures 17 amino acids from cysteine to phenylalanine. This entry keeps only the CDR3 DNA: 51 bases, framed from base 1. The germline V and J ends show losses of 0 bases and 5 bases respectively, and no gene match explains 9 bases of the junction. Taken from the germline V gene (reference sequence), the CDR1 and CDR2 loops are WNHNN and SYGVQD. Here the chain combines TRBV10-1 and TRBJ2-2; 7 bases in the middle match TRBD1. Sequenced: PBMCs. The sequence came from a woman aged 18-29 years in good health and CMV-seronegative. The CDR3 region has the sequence CASSESMSGRGTGELFF. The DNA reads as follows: TGCGCCAGCAGTGAGTCGATGTCCGGCAGGGGGACCGGGGAGCTGTTTTTT.